A selection of T cell receptor beta chains follows, all from one sample in a study of shared clonotypes between healthy human individuals. Only in-frame clones appear in the TCRdb table, and some are missing; sequencing was by immunoSEQ multiplex PCR. The sample lists about 680,000 clones; 90% to 95% were seen once. The sample consisted of naive CD8+ T cells sorted from blood. The source is a man younger than 40 in good health. Each CDR3 is given with its conserved first and last residue. The order of the fields is clone size, D gene, CDR3 length, V gene, J gene, CDR3 DNA, CDR3 protein. The D gene is left open where the match is weak. Clone size is shown for a subset of rows, as once, few, many or a class of expanded clone.

>-|-|13|TRBV29-1|TRBJ1-4
TGCAGCGTGTGGGGGGCACGGGATGAAAAACTGTTTTTT
CSVWGARDEKLFF
>-|-|13|TRBV28|TRBJ1-4
TGTGCCAGCAGCCAAACTAATTCAGAAAAACTGTTTTTT
CASSQTNSEKLFF
>-|-|15|TRBV11-2|TRBJ2-7
TGTGCCAGCAGCCCACCCCGGGACACATACTACGAGCAGTACTTC
CASSPPRDTYYEQYF
>-|-|12|TRBV6-5|TRBJ2-5
TGTGCCAGCAGTTACGGCTTGGAGACCCAGTACTTC
CASSYGLETQYF
>-|TRBD2|14|TRBV25-1|TRBJ2-1
TGTGCCAGCAGCATGAGGACTAGTGACTATGAGCAGTTCTTC
CASSMRTSDYEQFF
>few|TRBD1|13|TRBV19|TRBJ1-2
TGTGCCAGTAGTCCTGGACAGGGCTCTGGCTACACCTTC
CASSPGQGSGYTF
>-|-|13|TRBV28|TRBJ1-6
TGTGCCAGCAAACAGGGACTGTCTTCACCCCTCCACTTT
CASKQGLSSPLHF
>-|TRBD2|16|TRBV13|TRBJ2-3
TGTGCCAGCAGCTTAGGGCTAGCGGGAGTTTTAGATACGCAGTATTTT
CASSLGLAGVLDTQYF
>-|-|14|TRBV27|TRBJ1-1
TGTGCCAGCAGTTTGTTGAGAAACAGGGCTGAAGCTTTCTTT
CASSLLRNRAEAFF
>-|-|15|TRBV7-9|TRBJ1-1
TGTGCCAGCAGCTTAAGAATAATGGAGAACACTGAAGCTTTCTTT
CASSLRIMENTEAFF
>-|-|12|TRBV29-1|TRBJ1-2
TGCAGCGTTGACCGGGGGGGCAGTGGCTACACCTTC
CSVDRGGSGYTF
>-|-|14|TRBV27|TRBJ2-7
TGTGCCAGCAGTTTCGGACTAACCAACTACGAGCAGTACTTC
CASSFGLTNYEQYF
>-|-|13|TRBV28|TRBJ2-3
TGTGCCAGCAGTTTTTTCTTCACAGATACGCAGTATTTT
CASSFFFTDTQYF
>-|-|12|TRBV29-1|TRBJ1-2
TGCAGCGTTGACAGGTTCCTCTATGGCTACACCTTC
CSVDRFLYGYTF
>-|-|10|TRBV2|TRBJ1-1
TGTGCCAGCAGTGATCCTGAAGCTTTCTTT
CASSDPEAFF
>-|-|10|TRBV7-9|TRBJ1-1
TGTGCCAGCCCGGGCACTGAAGCTTTCTTT
CASPGTEAFF
>-|-|14|TRBV19|TRBJ2-7
TGTGCCAGTAGTATTCCAGGGAGAGACTACGAGCAGTACTTC
CASSIPGRDYEQYF
>-|-|13|TRBV6-5|TRBJ2-7
TGTGCCAGCAGTTACTCTTGGGAGGACGAGCAGTACTTC
CASSYSWEDEQYF
>-|TRBD2|14|TRBV7-8|TRBJ2-1
TGTGCCAGCAGCCCAGGACTAGCGGGAAATGAGCAGTTCTTC
CASSPGLAGNEQFF
>-|-|14|TRBV11-1|TRBJ2-7
TGTGCCAGCAGCTTAGCTTACACCTCCTACGAGCAGTACTTC
CASSLAYTSYEQYF
>-|-|15|TRBV6-5|TRBJ1-1
TGTGCCAGCAGTTACGACACCGGGGGAACCGGTGAAGCTTTCTTT
CASSYDTGGTGEAFF
>-|TRBD1|14|TRBV7-9|TRBJ2-7
TGTGCCAGCAGCCATCGGGACAGGGGCTACGAGCAGTACTTC
CASSHRDRGYEQYF
>-|TRBD1|16|TRBV4-2|TRBJ1-5
TGTGCCAGCAGCCAAGAGCAGGGGGCATCTGATCAGCCCCAGCATTTT
CASSQEQGASDQPQHF
>-|TRBD1|14|TRBV28|TRBJ1-5
TGTGCCAGCAGTTACAGGGGGAGGATGGAGCCCCAGCATTTT
CASSYRGRMEPQHF
>-|-|13|TRBV29-1|TRBJ1-2
TGCAGCGTTGAAGACCACAAGGGTTATGGCTACACCTTC
CSVEDHKGYGYTF
>-|TRBD1|15|TRBV7-6|TRBJ2-3
TGTGCCAGCAGCTTCTGGACAGGAAGCACAGATACGCAGTATTTT
CASSFWTGSTDTQYF
>-|-|14|TRBV9|TRBJ2-7
TGTGCCAGCAGCGTAAGCGGGCGAGCCTCAGAGCAGTACTTC
CASSVSGRASEQYF
>few|-|14|TRBV28|TRBJ2-3
TGTGCCAGCAGTTTAAGGGGGAGCACAGATACGCAGTATTTT
CASSLRGSTDTQYF
>-|TRBD2|15|TRBV5-8|TRBJ2-7
TGTGCCAGCAGCTTGGGACTAGCGGGAGGGGGCGAGCAGTACTTC
CASSLGLAGGGEQYF
>few|-|9|TRBV20-1|TRBJ1-2
TGCAGTGCTAGGGGGTTCGGGACCTTC
CSARGFGTF
>few|-|13|TRBV14|TRBJ2-2
TGTGCCAGCAGCCAAGAACGGGGTCGGGAGCTGTTTTTT
CASSQERGRELFF